These 30 T cell receptor beta chains originate from one sample sequenced in a study of graft-versus-host responses after intestinal transplantation. The table came from immunoSEQ multiplex PCR; TCRdb's copy has only in-frame clones and leaves some out. The table lists tens of thousands of clones, 30% to 40% of them singletons. Responders (around 200,000, CFSE-labeled) met around 200,000 stimulators that were irradiated and violet-dye-labeled. The sequenced sample was alloreactive CD8+ T cells from a mixed lymphocyte reaction culture, obtained before intestinal transplant. As to subset: CFSE-low proliferating T cells sorted from roughly six-day pre-transplant mixed lymphocyte reaction (GvH or HvG direction). All receptors come from a human patient who received an intestinal transplant.

This rearrangement joins TRBV7-6 to TRBJ1-2; D unclear. This CDR3 region has 12 residues. Trimming stripped 1 base from V and 2 bases from J, with 2 bases between. Germline CDR1 is SGHVS and CDR2 is FNYEAQ. The CDR3 DNA sequence: TGTGCCAGCAGCTTAGACAACTATGGCTACACCTTC. It encodes CASSLDNYGYTF. Using reference TRBV7-6 and TRBJ1-2 for the parts outside the CDR3, the full variable domain is GAGVSQSPRYKVTKRGQDVALRCDPISGHVSLYWYRQALGQGPEFLTYFNYEAQQDKSGLPNDRFSAERPEGSISTLTIQRTEQRDSAMYRCASSLDNYGYTFGSGTRLTVV.

V is TRBV7-3 and J is TRBJ2-1; 8 bases are a match to TRBD2. CDR3 size: 15 residues. Per germline, CDR1 SGHTA and CDR2 FQGTGA. V gave up 4 bases and J gave up 8 bases; unmatched junction bases: 10. The CDR3 spells CASSSSGGTLDEQFF. For the CDR3, the DNA is TGTGCCAGCAGCTCATCGGGAGGGACGCTCGATGAGCAGTTCTTC.

This clone was detected a few times. This rearrangement joins TRBV29-1 to TRBJ2-7; D is unresolved. This CDR3 spans 12 amino acids. Germline values: CDR1 SQVTM, CDR2 ANQGSEA. V lost 0 bases to trimming and J lost 4 bases, with 7 bases between them. The DNA for the CDR3 is TGCAGCGTTGAAGATTGGGATTACGAGCAGTACTTC. Protein: CSVEDWDYEQYF.

This CDR3 is CASGLVPIPAGEAETQYF. The CDR3, as DNA: TGTGCTAGTGGTTTGGTACCAATCCCGGCAGGGGAGGCAGAGACCCAGTACTTC. The J gene is TRBJ2-5, the V gene TRBV12-5, with D tentatively TRBD1 or TRBD2 (6 bases each). The CDR3 is 18 amino acids. Trimming took off 0 bases at V and 4 bases at J, with 21 bases between the two ends. Germline lookup yields CDR1 LGHNT and CDR2 FRNRAP.

V is TRBV10-3 and J is TRBJ2-2, with TRBD1 matching 8 bases. The CDR3 sequence is 16 residues long. V was clipped by 3 bases and J by 4 bases; unmatched bases: 7. Germline lookup yields CDR1 ENHRY and CDR2 SYGVKD. CDR3 nucleotide sequence: TGTGCCATCAGTGATGAACAGGGGGAAGGCACCGGGGAGCTGTTTTTT. This codes for CAISDEQGEGTGELFF.

J is TRBJ2-7 and V is TRBV14; 9 bases fit TRBD1. After removal of 1 base from V and 2 bases from J, the junction contained 0 bases not matched to a gene. CDR3 length: 14 residues. Germline V gene data show CDR1 as SGHDN and CDR2 as FVKESK. The CDR3 bases are TGTGCCAGCAGCCAAGGGACAGGGGCCTACGAGCAGTACTTC. It is translated as CASSQGTGAYEQYF.

This clone was counted only a few times. The CDR3 loop is CASRTYEQYF. As DNA, the CDR3 is TGTGCCAGCAGGACCTACGAGCAGTACTTC. This chain uses TRBV6-5 with TRBJ2-7; no reliable D call. CDR1 is MNHEY and CDR2 is SVGAGI in the germline V gene. There are 10 residues in the CDR3. Trimming stripped 6 bases from V and 2 bases from J, with 2 bases between.

This clone appeared a few times. The V call is TRBV9, the J call TRBJ2-5, with a tentative D call TRBD1 (6 bases). V was clipped by 3 bases and J by 5 bases, with 14 bases between them. Germline lookup yields CDR1 SGDLS and CDR2 YYNGEE. This CDR3 is 14 amino acids long. CDR3 sequence: CASSAPRGRETQYF. The CDR3 DNA is TGTGCCAGCAGCGCCCCCAGGGGTAGGGAGACCCAGTACTTC.

This chain links TRBV29-1 with TRBJ2-1, with D possibly TRBD1 on 6 matching bases. With 5 bases removed from V and 8 bases from J, the gap between germline ends came to 19 bases. Germline values: CDR1 SQVTM, CDR2 ANQGSEA. This CDR3 is built from 14 residues. The CDR3 bases are TGCAGCGTTCCCGGGGACACGCTTAGGGATGAGCAGTTCTTC. This gives the protein CSVPGDTLRDEQFF.

This clone was seen a few times. The chain employs TRBV19 and TRBJ2-1; D may be TRBD1 (6 bases). CDR3 length: 14 residues. Germline CDR1 is LNHDA and CDR2 is SQIVND (reference sequence). V lost 5 bases and J 3 bases, leaving 11 bases between the germline ends. CDR3 in amino acids: CASSPGQFYNEQFF. The CDR3 DNA follows: TGTGCCAGTAGTCCAGGACAGTTCTACAATGAGCAGTTCTTC.

This clone was seen more than once but under ten times. The chain carries TRBV5-4 and TRBJ1-1; TRBD1 agrees at 8 bases. The CDR3 runs to 13 residues. J was trimmed by 10 bases and V by 4 bases; bases with no gene match: 9. CDR1 SGHNT and CDR2 YYREEE come from the germline V gene (reference sequence). The CDR3, as DNA: TGTGCCAGCAGCAGAGGGACAGGAAAAGGAGCTTTCTTT. Encoded protein: CASSRGTGKGAFF. The whole variable domain, filled in from reference TRBV5-4 and TRBJ1-1, reads ETGVTQSPTHLIKTRGQQVTLRCSSQSGHNTVSWYQQALGQGPQFIFQYYREEENGRGNFPPRFSGLQFPNYSSELNVNALELDDSALYLCASSRGTGKGAFFGQGTRLTVV.

To note about this clone: Different DNA sequences within this sample yield the same CDR3. The CDR3 region is CASSLDRGNYGYTF. CDR3 DNA sequence: TGTGCCAGCAGCTTGGACAGAGGGAACTATGGCTACACCTTC. The chain uses TRBV11-2 and TRBJ1-2, with D perhaps matching TRBD1 (6 bases). V was clipped by 3 bases and J by 2 bases, with 10 bases between them. The germline V gene encodes CDR1 SGHAT and CDR2 FQNNGV. This CDR3 has 14 residues. The full variable domain, completed using reference TRBV11-2 and TRBJ1-2, is EAGVAQSPRYKIIEKRQSVAFWCNPISGHATLYWYQQILGQGPKLLIQFQNNGVVDDSQLPKDRFSAERLKGVDSTLKIQPAKLEDSAVYLCASSLDRGNYGYTFGSGTRLTVV.

The chain uses TRBV6-5 and TRBJ1-1, with TRBD1 matching over 10 bases. The CDR3 is made up of 13 amino acids. Unmatched junction bases numbered 3, after V lost 6 bases and J lost 5 bases. The germline CDR1 and CDR2 sequences are MNHEY and SVGAGI. CDR3 residues: CASSWTGGTEAFF. DNA of the CDR3: TGTGCCAGCAGCTGGACAGGGGGTACTGAAGCTTTCTTT.

The chain carries TRBV7-3 and TRBJ2-3; 9 bases align to TRBD1. The CDR3 runs to 19 residues. The V segment lost 5 bases and the J segment 5 bases; nucleotides outside the gene matches: 20. CDR1 and CDR2 from the germline V gene are SGHTA and FQGTGA. For the CDR3, the DNA is TGTGCCAGCAGCCCCGTCACCCGTCCCGGGACAGGGTCGTTAGATACGCAGTATTTT. This sequence encodes CASSPVTRPGTGSLDTQYF.

This clone has a handful of counts. CDR3 DNA: TGTGCCATCAGATCGACAGGGGTATCCACCATATATTTT. This encodes CAIRSTGVSTIYF. The chain recombines TRBV10-3 with TRBJ1-3; 8 nucleotides agree with TRBD1. This CDR3 is built from 13 residues. Germline CDR1 is ENHRY and CDR2 is SYGVKD. Trimming took 6 bases from V and 9 from J; bases not matched to a gene: 7.

CDR3 bases: TGTGCCAGCAGCTTAGCCCAGGTTCCGGTATGGGTGAAAACCGGGGAGCTGTTTTTT. Translation gives CASSLAQVPVWVKTGELFF. The chain links TRBV7-6 to TRBJ2-2; no reliable D call. The CDR3 has 19 residues. Trimming pared 0 bases from V and 5 bases from J, leaving 22 bases between. Germline V gives CDR1 SGHVS, CDR2 FNYEAQ.

By sample fraction, this clone is medium-sized (0.01 to 0.1%). The V call is TRBV27, the J call TRBJ2-7; 10 bases are a match to TRBD1. This CDR3 contains 16 residues. CDR1 MNHEY and CDR2 SMNVEV come from the germline V gene (reference sequence). Germline trimming cut 4 bases from V and 5 bases from J; bases unmatched to any gene: 11. Here the CDR3 DNA reads TGTGCCAGCAGTTCGTCCGCCGGGACAGGGGTCGACGAGCAGTACTTC. Amino acids: CASSSSAGTGVDEQYF.

This clone was recorded a few times. The chain couples TRBV7-9 to TRBJ1-1, with no clear D. The V gene's germline CDR1 is SEHNR and CDR2 FQNEAQ (reference sequence). The CDR3 extends over 14 amino acids. V lost 6 bases to trimming and J lost 0 bases, with 11 bases between them. The CDR3 DNA reads TGTGCCAGCAGTGCAGGCCCGCTGAACACTGAAGCTTTCTTT. It translates to CASSAGPLNTEAFF.

This clone turned up a few times. The gene calls are TRBV6-5 and TRBJ2-7; D call uncertain. The germline V and J ends were trimmed by 5 bases and 1 base, with 12 bases remaining between them. Germline V lookup: CDR1 MNHEY, CDR2 SVGAGI. The CDR3 contains 14 residues. The CDR3 protein is CASSGVGVSYEQYF. The CDR3 DNA follows: TGTGCCAGCAGTGGGGTTGGGGTATCCTACGAGCAGTACTTC.

The V call is TRBV6-5, the J call TRBJ1-2; D not resolved. This CDR3 comprises 14 residues. Germline loops: CDR1 MNHEY, CDR2 SVGAGI. V was clipped by 2 bases and J by 8 bases, with 15 bases between them. DNA for the CDR3: TGTGCCAGCAGTTACCAAGGATCGGACCGCGGCTACACCTTC. Its translation: CASSYQGSDRGYTF.

This chain joins TRBV7-3 and TRBJ1-6; D unresolved. V gave up 2 bases and J gave up 6 bases, with 8 bases separating them. Germline CDR1 SGHTA, CDR2 FQGTGA. The CDR3 is 14 amino acids. Written as DNA, the CDR3 is TGTGCCAGCAGCTTAGCTTACAGTAATTCACCCCTCCACTTT. Translating it yields CASSLAYSNSPLHF.

The chain has TRBV4-1 and TRBJ2-2, with 14 bases fitting TRBD2. Germline CDR1 MGHRA, CDR2 YSYEKL. V was clipped by 4 bases and J by 6 bases; unmatched bases: 7. CDR3 length: 17 residues. The CDR3 DNA reads TGCGCCAGCAGCCGGCGACTAGCGGGGGGGCTCGCCGGGGAGCTGTTTTTT. This codes for CASSRRLAGGLAGELFF.

The gene calls are TRBV5-1 and TRBJ2-7; the match to TRBD1 covers 8 bases. The CDR3 has 13 residues. CDR1 and CDR2 from the germline V gene are SGHRS and YFSETQ. Trimming removed 4 bases from V and 5 bases from J; junction bases left unmatched: 5. The CDR3 loop is CASSEGQVHEQYF. The CDR3 region has the DNA TGCGCCAGCAGCGAGGGACAGGTCCACGAGCAGTACTTC.

V is TRBV11-2 and J is TRBJ2-3; 9 bases line up with TRBD2. CDR1 and CDR2 (germline): SGHAT, FQNNGV. V lost 9 bases, J lost 5 bases, and 12 bases stayed unmatched. This CDR3 is built from 15 residues. In DNA form, the CDR3 reads TGTGCCAGTTTACCGGGACTAGCCTTTTTAGATACGCAGTATTTT. This codes for CASLPGLAFLDTQYF.

This rearrangement joins TRBV7-6 to TRBJ1-1, with 11 nucleotides matching TRBD1. This CDR3 is built from 16 residues. J was trimmed by 4 bases and V by 4 bases; bases with no gene match: 8. The germline V gene encodes CDR1 SGHVS and CDR2 FNYEAQ. Here the CDR3 reads CASSSADRGLGTEAFF. The CDR3 coding sequence is TGTGCCAGCAGCTCAGCGGACAGGGGGCTCGGCACTGAAGCTTTCTTT.

Note on this clone: Relative to the germline gene, one junction end is altered; a read error may explain this. The V and J genes are TRBV10-3 and TRBJ1-2, with D possibly matching TRBD1 (6 bases). CDR3 size: 15 residues. Looked up from germline, CDR1 is ENHRY and CDR2 is SYGVKD. CDR3 sequence reads: CASSYLLRGLEGYTF. DNA for the CDR3: TGTGCCAGCAGTTACTTACTCAGGGGATTGGAGGGCTACACCTTC.

The genes are TRBV4-1 and TRBJ1-2, with 7 bases matching TRBD1. The V gene end was trimmed by 4 bases and the J gene end by 0 bases; junction bases not matched to a gene: 5. This CDR3 contains 15 residues. Germline V lookup: CDR1 MGHRA, CDR2 YSYEKL. The DNA for the CDR3 is TGCGCCAGCAGCCCCAGGACAGGAGCTAACTATGGCTACACCTTC. Its translation: CASSPRTGANYGYTF.

This clone was counted only a few times. The genes are TRBV6-5 and TRBJ1-5; unclear D gene. The CDR3 loop spans 15 amino acids. V was pared by 7 bases and J by 0 bases, with 13 bases between. The germline gives CDR1 MNHEY, CDR2 SVGAGI. CDR3 residues: CASMGTVNSNQPQHF. The CDR3 bases are TGTGCCAGCATGGGTACGGTAAATAGCAATCAGCCCCAGCATTTT.

This clone occurred once. The V and J genes are TRBV5-6 and TRBJ2-1; D unclear. Deletions cut 0 bases from V and 0 bases from J, with 16 bases between. Germline CDR1 SGHDT, CDR2 YYEEEE. The CDR3 runs 18 residues. The CDR3 nucleotides are TGTGCCAGCAGCTTGGGTCCGAACTCCTGGTTCTCCTACAATGAGCAGTTCTTC. Its translation: CASSLGPNSWFSYNEQFF. Combining the CDR3 with reference TRBV5-6 and TRBJ2-1 gives the whole variable domain DAGVTQSPTHLIKTRGQQVTLRCSPKSGHDTVSWYQQALGQGPQFIFQYYEEEERQRGNFPDRFSGHQFPNYSSELNVNALLLGDSALYLCASSLGPNSWFSYNEQFFGPGTRLTVL.

The table lists this clone with a few counts. The V and J genes are TRBV2 and TRBJ2-7; 13 nucleotides match TRBD2. V shed 11 bases, J shed 7 bases, and the junction held 8 bases outside the gene matches. CDR3 length: 13 amino acids. The germline gives CDR1 SNHLY, CDR2 FYNNEI. CDR3 protein: CAGLAGDSREQYF. CDR3 DNA sequence: TGTGCCGGACTAGCGGGAGACTCGAGGGAGCAGTACTTC.